This note documents a single T cell receptor beta chain sequence. V was pared by 7 bases and J by 6 bases, with 11 bases of the junction left unmatched. The CDR3 loop spans 15 amino acids. Germline V gives CDR1 SGHDT, CDR2 YYEEEE. As handled by the study authors: For nucleated cells, counts were estimated from reference gene primer amplification. The table came from immunoSEQ multiplex PCR; TCRdb's copy has only in-frame clones and leaves some out. The D gene and trimming were derived from the DNA, and the V and J assignments and clone size from that table. The data contain around 120,000 clones, approximately 80% of them singletons. This record comes from a study of blood T cell repertoires in COVID-19.

The V call is TRBV5-6, the J call TRBJ2-3, with 10 bases matching TRBD2. This TCR was sampled from a woman older than 75 with acute or convalescent COVID-19. Material for sequencing was peripheral blood. The CDR3 coding sequence is TGTGCCAGCTCAAAGCCGACTAGCGGGTTCGATACGCAGTATTTT. This sequence encodes CASSKPTSGFDTQYF.